This record concerns one T cell receptor (beta chain) sequence. Recruitment covered about 25 US areas and drew participants whose ages spanned roughly 18 to 89 years. The data stem from a study of blood T cell repertoires in COVID-19. In germline, CDR1 is SNHLY, CDR2 FYNNEI. CDR3 length: 12 residues. V was clipped by 7 bases and J by 7 bases; unmatched bases: 3. Produced via immunoSEQ multiplex PCR; TCRdb's table is partial and in-frame only. The sample comprises 380,000 or so clones, 88% of which are singletons, and more than 0.9% rests with the top ten. This sequence originates from a woman aged 30 to 39 with acute COVID-19. Sequencing was done on a sample of PBMCs or T cells enriched from blood (not recorded which). The chain has TRBV2 and TRBJ1-4, with 7 positions matching TRBD1. CDR3 protein: CASNTGAEKLFF. In DNA form, the CDR3 reads TGTGCCAGCAATACAGGGGCTGAAAAACTGTTTTTT.